This T cell receptor beta chain appears in the sequencing data of a study of shared T cell receptors in the human thymus. In germline, CDR1 is MGHRA, CDR2 YSYEKL. The CDR3 covers 17 residues. V lost 1 base and J 3 bases, leaving 15 bases between the germline ends. Libraries were prepared by immunoSEQ multiplex PCR; TCRdb keeps only in-frame clonotypes and omits some of them. This sample has approximately 660,000 clones, with roughly 90% found just once. This sample was also put to use in a study of human thymus T cells.

This clonotype was obtained from a boy under two years old with a congenital heart defect. Sample: thymocytes. This rearrangement joins TRBV4-1 to TRBJ1-4; TRBD1 is a possible D gene (5 bases). CDR3 sequence reads: CASSQVRFRGSNEKLFF. The DNA of the CDR3 is TGCGCCAGCAGCCAAGTTCGATTTAGGGGTTCTAATGAAAAACTGTTTTTT.